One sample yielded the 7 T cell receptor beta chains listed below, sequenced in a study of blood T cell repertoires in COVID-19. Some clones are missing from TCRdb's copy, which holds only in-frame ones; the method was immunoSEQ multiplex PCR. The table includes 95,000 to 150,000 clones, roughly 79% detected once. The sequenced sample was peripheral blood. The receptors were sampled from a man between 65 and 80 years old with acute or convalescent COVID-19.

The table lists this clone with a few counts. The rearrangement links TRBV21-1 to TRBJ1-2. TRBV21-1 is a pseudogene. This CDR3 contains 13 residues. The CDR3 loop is CASSPSGDYGYTF. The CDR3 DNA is TGTGCCAGCAGCCCGTCCGGGGACTATGGCTACACCTTC.

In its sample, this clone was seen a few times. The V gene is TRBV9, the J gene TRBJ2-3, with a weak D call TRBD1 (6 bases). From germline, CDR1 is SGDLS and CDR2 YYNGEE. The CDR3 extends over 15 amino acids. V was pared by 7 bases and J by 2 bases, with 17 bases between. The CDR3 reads CASSTPGQHTDTQYF. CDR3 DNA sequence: TGTGCCAGCTCCACTCCGGGACAACACACAGATACGCAGTATTTT.

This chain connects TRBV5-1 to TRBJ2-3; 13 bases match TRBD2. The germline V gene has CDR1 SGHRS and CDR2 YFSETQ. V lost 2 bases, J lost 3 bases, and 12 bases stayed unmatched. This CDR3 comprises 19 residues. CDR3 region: CASSFGLAGAPSLTDTQYF. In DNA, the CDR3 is TGCGCCAGCAGCTTCGGACTAGCGGGGGCCCCGTCCCTTACAGATACGCAGTATTTT. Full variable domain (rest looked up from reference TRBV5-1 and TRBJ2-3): KAGVTQTPRYLIKTRGQQVTLSCSPISGHRSVSWYQQTPGQGLQFLFEYFSETQRNKGNFPGRFSGRQFSNSRSEMNVSTLELGDSALYLCASSFGLAGAPSLTDTQYFGPGTRLTVL.

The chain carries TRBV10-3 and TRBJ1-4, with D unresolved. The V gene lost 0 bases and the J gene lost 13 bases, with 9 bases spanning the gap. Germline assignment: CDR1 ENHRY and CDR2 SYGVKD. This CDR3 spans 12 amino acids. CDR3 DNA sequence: TGTGCCATCAGTGAGTCGCAGGATCGACTGTTTTTT. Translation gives CAISESQDRLFF.

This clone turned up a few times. The CDR3 DNA is TGTGCCAGCAGCTTCCCTGGGCTAGCGGGGGGGCTCTCCATAGAGACCCAGTACTTC. Protein sequence: CASSFPGLAGGLSIETQYF. The chain uses TRBV5-8 and TRBJ2-5; 12 bases are a match to TRBD2. Per the germline V gene, CDR1 is SGHTS and CDR2 is YDEGEE. The CDR3 loop spans 19 amino acids. J lost 4 bases, V lost 2 bases, and 15 bases had no gene match. Combining the CDR3 with reference TRBV5-8 and TRBJ2-5 gives the whole variable domain EAGVTQSPTHLIKTRGQQATLRCSPISGHTSVYWYQQALGLGLQFLLWYDEGEERNRGNFPPRFSGRQFPNYSSELNVNALELEDSALYLCASSFPGLAGGLSIETQYFGPGTRLLVL.

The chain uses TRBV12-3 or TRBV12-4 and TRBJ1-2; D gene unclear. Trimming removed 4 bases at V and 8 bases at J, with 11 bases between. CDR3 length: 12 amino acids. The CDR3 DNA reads TGTGCCAGCAGTTCCTATGTGGAGGGCTACACCTTC. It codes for CASSSYVEGYTF.

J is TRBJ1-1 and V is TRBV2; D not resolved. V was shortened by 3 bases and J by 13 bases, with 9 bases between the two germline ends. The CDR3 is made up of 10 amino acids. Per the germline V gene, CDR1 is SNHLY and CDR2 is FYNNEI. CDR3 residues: CASSDRRFFF. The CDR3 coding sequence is TGTGCCAGCAGTGACAGGAGGTTTTTCTTT. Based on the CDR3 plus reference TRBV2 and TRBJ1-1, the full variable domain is EPEVTQTPSHQVTQMGQEVILRCVPISNHLYFYWYRQILGQKVEFLVSFYNNEISEKSEIFDDQFSVERPDGSNFTLKIRSTKLEDSAMYFCASSDRRFFFGQGTRLTVV.